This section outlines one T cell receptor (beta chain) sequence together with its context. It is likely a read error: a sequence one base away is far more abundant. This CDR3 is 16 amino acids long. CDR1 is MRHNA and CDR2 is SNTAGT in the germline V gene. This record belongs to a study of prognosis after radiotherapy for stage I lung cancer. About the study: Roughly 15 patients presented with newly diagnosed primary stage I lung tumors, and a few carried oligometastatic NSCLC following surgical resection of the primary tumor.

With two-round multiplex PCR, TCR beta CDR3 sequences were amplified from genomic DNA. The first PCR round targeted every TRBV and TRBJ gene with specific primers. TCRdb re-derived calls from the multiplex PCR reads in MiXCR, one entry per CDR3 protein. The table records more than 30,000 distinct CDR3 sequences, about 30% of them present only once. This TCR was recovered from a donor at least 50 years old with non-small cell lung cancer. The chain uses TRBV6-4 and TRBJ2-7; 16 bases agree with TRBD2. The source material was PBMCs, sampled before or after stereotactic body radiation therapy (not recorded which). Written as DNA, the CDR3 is TGTGTCAGCAGACCGGGACTAGCGGGAGGGCCGCGCGAGCAGTACTTC. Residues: CVSRPGLAGGPREQYF.